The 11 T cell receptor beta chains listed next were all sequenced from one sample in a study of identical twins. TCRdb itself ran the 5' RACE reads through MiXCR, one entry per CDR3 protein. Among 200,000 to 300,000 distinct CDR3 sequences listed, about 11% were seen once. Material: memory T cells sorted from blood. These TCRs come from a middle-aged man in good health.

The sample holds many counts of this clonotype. The CDR3 loop reads CASFAFNTEAFF. DNA of the CDR3: TGTGCCAGCTTTGCCTTTAACACTGAAGCTTTCTTT. The rearrangement links TRBV7-9 to TRBJ1-1; D call uncertain. This CDR3 is 12 amino acids long. Trimming stripped 8 bases from V and 2 bases from J, with 9 bases between. CDR1 is SEHNR and CDR2 is FQNEAQ in the germline V gene (reference sequence).

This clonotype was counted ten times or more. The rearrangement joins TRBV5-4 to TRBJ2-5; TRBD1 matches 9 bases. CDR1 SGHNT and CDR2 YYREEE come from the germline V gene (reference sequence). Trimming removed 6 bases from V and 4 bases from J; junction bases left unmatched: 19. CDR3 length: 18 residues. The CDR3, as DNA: TGTGCCAGCACCTGGGGGACAGGGTTGATGGTTAGCTTAGAGACCCAGTACTTC. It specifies CASTWGTGLMVSLETQYF.

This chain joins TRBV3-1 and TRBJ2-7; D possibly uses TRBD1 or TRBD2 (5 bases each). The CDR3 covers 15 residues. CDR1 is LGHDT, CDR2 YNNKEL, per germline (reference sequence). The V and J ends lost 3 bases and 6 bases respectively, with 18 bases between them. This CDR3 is CASSQGVQANIEQYF. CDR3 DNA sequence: TGTGCCAGCAGCCAGGGAGTACAGGCGAACATCGAGCAGTACTTC.

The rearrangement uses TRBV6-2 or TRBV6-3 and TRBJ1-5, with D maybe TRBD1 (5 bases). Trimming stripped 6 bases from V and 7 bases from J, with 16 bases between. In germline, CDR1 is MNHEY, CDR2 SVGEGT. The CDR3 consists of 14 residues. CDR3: CASSLLRGNQPQHF. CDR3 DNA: TGTGCCAGCAGCCTCCTTCGGGGGAACCAGCCCCAGCATTTT.

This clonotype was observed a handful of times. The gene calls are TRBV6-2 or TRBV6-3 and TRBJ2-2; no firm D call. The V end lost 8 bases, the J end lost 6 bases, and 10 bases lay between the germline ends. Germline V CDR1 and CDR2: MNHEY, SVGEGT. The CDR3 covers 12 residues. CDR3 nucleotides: TGTGCCAGCCGCCCGTACTCCGGGGAGCTGTTTTTT. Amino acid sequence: CASRPYSGELFF.

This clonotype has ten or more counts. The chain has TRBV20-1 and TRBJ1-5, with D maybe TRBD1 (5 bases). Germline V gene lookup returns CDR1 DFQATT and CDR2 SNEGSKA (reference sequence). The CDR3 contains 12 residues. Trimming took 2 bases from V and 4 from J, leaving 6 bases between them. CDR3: CSARNRNQPQHF. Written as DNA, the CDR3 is TGCAGTGCTAGAAACAGGAATCAGCCCCAGCATTTT.

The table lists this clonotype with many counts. This CDR3 reads CASSIRDPDTQYF. CDR3 DNA sequence: TGTGCCAGCAGCATCAGGGATCCAGATACGCAGTATTTT. The chain combines TRBV7-2 with TRBJ2-3; tentatively, D is TRBD1 (5 bases). Per the germline V gene, CDR1 is SGHTA and CDR2 is FQGNSA. This CDR3 has 13 amino acids. The V end lost 5 bases, the J end lost 4 bases, and 10 bases lay between the germline ends.

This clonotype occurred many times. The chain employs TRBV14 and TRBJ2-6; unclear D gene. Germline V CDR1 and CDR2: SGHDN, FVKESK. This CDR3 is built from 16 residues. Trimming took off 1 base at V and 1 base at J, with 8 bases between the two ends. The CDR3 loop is CASSQGVTSGANVLTF. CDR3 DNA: TGTGCCAGCAGCCAAGGGGTAACGTCTGGGGCCAACGTCCTGACTTTC.

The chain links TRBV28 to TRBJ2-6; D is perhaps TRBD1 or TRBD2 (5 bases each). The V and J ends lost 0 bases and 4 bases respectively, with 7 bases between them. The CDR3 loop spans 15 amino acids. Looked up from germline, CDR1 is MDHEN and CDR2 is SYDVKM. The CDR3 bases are TGTGCCAGCAGTTTATGGGGGGAAGGGGCCAACGTCCTGACTTTC. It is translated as CASSLWGEGANVLTF.

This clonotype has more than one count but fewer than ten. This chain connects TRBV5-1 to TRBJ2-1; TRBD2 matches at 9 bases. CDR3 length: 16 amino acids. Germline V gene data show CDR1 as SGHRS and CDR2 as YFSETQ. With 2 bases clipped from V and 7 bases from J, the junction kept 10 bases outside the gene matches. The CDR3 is CASSFGASGAVNEQFF. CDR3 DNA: TGCGCCAGCAGCTTTGGTGCTAGCGGGGCTGTTAATGAGCAGTTCTTC.

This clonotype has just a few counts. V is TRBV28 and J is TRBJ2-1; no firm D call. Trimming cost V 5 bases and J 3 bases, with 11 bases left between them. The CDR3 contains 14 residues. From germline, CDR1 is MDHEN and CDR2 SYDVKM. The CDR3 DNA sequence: TGTGCCAGCAGTACCCGGGCCAGCTACAATGAGCAGTTCTTC. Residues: CASSTRASYNEQFF.